This T cell receptor beta chain was retrieved from a study of radiation and T cells in renal cell carcinoma. The assay was immunoSEQ multiplex PCR, and TCRdb's table has in-frame clones only and misses some. The data show 120,000 to 150,000 clones, with about nine tenths seen just once and 4.1% held by the top ten. As for time point: baseline pretreatment blood. As to treatment: 15 Gy SBRT to primary tumor, nephrectomy 4 weeks later. The CDR3 has 13 amino acids. Germline lookup yields CDR1 GTSNPN and CDR2 SVGIG (reference sequence). V lost 5 bases, J lost 4 bases, and 11 bases lay in between. The sample consisted of blood, taken from a patient whose treatment included radiotherapy and nephrectomy. The chain carries TRBV30 and TRBJ1-4; D remains ambiguous. This TCR was sampled from a woman in her 70s with renal cell carcinoma. CDR3 protein: CAWRREVNEKLFF. The CDR3 nucleotides read TGTGCCTGGCGTAGGGAGGTTAATGAAAAACTGTTTTTT.